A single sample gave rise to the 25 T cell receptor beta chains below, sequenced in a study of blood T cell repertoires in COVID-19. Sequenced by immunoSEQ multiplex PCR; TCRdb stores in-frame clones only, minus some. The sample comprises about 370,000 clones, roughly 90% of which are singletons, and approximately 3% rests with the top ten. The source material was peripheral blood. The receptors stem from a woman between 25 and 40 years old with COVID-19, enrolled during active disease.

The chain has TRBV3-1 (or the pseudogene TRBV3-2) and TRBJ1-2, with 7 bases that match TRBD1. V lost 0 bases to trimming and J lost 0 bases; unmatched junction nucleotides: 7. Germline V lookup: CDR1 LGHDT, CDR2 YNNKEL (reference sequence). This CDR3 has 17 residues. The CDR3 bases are TGTGCCAGCAGCCAAGAGTCTCCAGGGGGGCCTAACTATGGCTACACCTTC. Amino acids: CASSQESPGGPNYGYTF.

For the CDR3, the DNA is TGTGCCAGCACCAAGGGACAGGGAGCCTACAATGAGCAGTTCTTC. As protein: CASTKGQGAYNEQFF. J is TRBJ2-1 and V is TRBV5-4, with TRBD1 matching over 9 bases. Germline CDR1 SGHNT, CDR2 YYREEE (reference sequence). This CDR3 spans 15 amino acids. V lost 6 bases and J lost 2; bases outside the gene matches: 6. Supplemented by reference TRBV5-4 and TRBJ2-1, the full variable domain reads ETGVTQSPTHLIKTRGQQVTLRCSSQSGHNTVSWYQQALGQGPQFIFQYYREEENGRGNFPPRFSGLQFPNYSSELNVNALELDDSALYLCASTKGQGAYNEQFFGPGTRLTVL.

CDR3 in DNA: TGTGCCAGCACCGGACAGGGCCGTTCACCCCTCCACTTT. This codes for CASTGQGRSPLHF. The chain links TRBV28 to TRBJ1-6, with 8 positions matching TRBD1. This CDR3 is 13 amino acids long. After removal of 7 bases from V and 9 bases from J, the junction contained 5 bases not matched to a gene. Germline V gene lookup returns CDR1 MDHEN and CDR2 SYDVKM.

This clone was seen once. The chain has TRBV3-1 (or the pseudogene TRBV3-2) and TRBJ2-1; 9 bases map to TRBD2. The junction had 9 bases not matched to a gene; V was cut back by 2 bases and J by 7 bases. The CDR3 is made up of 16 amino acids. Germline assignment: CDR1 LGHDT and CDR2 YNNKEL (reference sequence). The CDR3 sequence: CASSQFGAGGENEQFF. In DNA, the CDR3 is TGTGCCAGCAGCCAATTTGGGGCGGGAGGGGAGAATGAGCAGTTCTTC.

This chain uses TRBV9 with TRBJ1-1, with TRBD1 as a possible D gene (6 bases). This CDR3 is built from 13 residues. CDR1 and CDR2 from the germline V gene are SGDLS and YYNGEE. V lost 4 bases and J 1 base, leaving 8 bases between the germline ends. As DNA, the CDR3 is TGTGCCAGCAGCCTGGGACAGAACACTGAAGCTTTCTTT. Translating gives CASSLGQNTEAFF.

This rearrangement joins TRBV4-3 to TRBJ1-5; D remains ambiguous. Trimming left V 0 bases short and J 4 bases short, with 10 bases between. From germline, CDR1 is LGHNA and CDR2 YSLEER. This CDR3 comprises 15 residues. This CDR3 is CASSQDRSGNQPQHF. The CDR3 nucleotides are TGCGCCAGCAGCCAAGATCGGTCAGGTAATCAGCCCCAGCATTTT.

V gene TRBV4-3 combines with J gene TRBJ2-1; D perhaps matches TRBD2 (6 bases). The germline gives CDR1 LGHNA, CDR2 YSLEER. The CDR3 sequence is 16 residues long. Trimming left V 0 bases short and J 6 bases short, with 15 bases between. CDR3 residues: CASSQEPPGEANEQFF. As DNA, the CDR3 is TGCGCCAGCAGCCAAGAGCCCCCGGGGGAGGCCAATGAGCAGTTCTTC.

The CDR3 spells CASSQLDRGPGNTIYF. For the CDR3, the DNA is TGTGCCAGCAGCCAATTGGACAGGGGGCCGGGAAACACCATATATTTT. V is TRBV3-1 (or the pseudogene TRBV3-2) and J is TRBJ1-3; 11 bases match TRBD1. With V trimmed by 2 bases and J by 4 bases, 4 bases remained unmatched. Germline V lookup: CDR1 LGHDT, CDR2 YNNKEL (reference sequence). CDR3 size: 16 residues.

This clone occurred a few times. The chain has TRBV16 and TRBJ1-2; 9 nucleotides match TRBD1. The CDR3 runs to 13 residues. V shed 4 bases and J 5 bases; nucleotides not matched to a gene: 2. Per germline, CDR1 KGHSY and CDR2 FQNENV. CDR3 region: CASSPGTGYGYTF. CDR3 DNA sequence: TGTGCCAGCAGCCCAGGGACAGGGTATGGCTACACCTTC.

CDR3 sequence reads: CASRVGGGRGVSNQPQHF. CDR3 DNA sequence: TGTGCCAGCAGGGTCGGGGGGGGAAGGGGGGTTAGCAATCAGCCCCAGCATTTT. V usage is TRBV27 and J usage is TRBJ1-5; possible D gene TRBD1, 6 bases. This CDR3 has 18 amino acids. V was pared by 6 bases and J by 0 bases, with 21 bases between. Germline V gene data show CDR1 as MNHEY and CDR2 as SMNVEV (reference sequence).

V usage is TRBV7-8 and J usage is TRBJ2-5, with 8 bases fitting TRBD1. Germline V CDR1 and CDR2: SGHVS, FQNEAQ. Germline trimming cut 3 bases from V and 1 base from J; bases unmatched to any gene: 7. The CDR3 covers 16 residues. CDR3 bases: TGTGCCAGCAGCTTGAACGCAGGGGGCGCCCAAGAGACCCAGTACTTC. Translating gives CASSLNAGGAQETQYF.

As DNA, the CDR3 is TGTGCCAGCAGTTACATAGGGGGAAATGAGCAGTTCTTC. This translates into CASSYIGGNEQFF. This chain uses TRBV6-6 with TRBJ2-1; possible D gene TRBD1, 6 bases. CDR3 length: 13 residues. Trimming took 2 bases from V and 7 from J, leaving 9 bases between them. Germline V gene sequence: CDR1 MNHNY, CDR2 SVGAGI (reference sequence).

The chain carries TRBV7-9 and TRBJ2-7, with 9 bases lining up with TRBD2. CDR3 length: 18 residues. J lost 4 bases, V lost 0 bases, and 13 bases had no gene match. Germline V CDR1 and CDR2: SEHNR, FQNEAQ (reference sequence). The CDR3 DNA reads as TGTGCCAGCAGCTTAGCCCTTACGGGCGGGAGGGCCGTTTACGAGCAGTACGTC. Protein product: CASSLALTGGRAVYEQYV.

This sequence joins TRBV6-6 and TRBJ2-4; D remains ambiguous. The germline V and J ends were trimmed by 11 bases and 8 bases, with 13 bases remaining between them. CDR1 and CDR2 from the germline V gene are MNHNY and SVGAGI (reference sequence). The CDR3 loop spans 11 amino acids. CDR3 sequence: CAAHRGDIQYF. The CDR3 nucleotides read TGTGCCGCCCACCGAGGAGACATTCAGTACTTC.

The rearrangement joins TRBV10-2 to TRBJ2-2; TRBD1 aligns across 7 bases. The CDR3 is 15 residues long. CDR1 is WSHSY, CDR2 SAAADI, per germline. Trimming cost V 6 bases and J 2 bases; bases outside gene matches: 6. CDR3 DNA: TGCGCCAGCAGGGCCACAGGGGCCAACACCGGGGAGCTGTTTTTT. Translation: CASRATGANTGELFF.

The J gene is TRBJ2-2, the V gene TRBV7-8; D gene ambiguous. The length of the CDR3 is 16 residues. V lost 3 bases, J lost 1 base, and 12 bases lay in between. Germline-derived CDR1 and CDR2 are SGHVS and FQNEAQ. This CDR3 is CASSLDSRGNTGELFF. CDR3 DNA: TGTGCCAGCAGCTTGGATTCGCGAGGGAACACCGGGGAGCTGTTTTTT.

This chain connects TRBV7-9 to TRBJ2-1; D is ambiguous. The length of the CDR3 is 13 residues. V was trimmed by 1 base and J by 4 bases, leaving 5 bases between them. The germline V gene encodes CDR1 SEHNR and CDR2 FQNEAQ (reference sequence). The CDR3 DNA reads TGTGCCAGCAGCTTAGTCAGTTACAATGAGCAGTTCTTC. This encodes CASSLVSYNEQFF.

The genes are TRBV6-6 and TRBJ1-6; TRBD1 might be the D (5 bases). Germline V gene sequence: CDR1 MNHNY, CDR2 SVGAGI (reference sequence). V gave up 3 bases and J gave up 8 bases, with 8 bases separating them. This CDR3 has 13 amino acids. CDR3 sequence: CASSYGRDSPLHF. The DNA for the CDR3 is TGTGCCAGCAGTTATGGCAGGGATTCACCCCTCCACTTT.

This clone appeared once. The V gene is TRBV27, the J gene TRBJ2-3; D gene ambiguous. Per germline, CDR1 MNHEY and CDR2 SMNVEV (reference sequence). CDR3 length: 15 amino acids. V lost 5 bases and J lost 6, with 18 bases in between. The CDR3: CASSGRLEWVDTQYF. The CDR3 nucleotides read TGTGCCAGCAGTGGTAGGCTAGAGTGGGTCGATACGCAGTATTTT.

CDR3: CASRPGTTSNYGYTF. DNA of the CDR3: TGTGCCAGCAGACCAGGGACAACTTCTAACTATGGCTACACCTTC. The chain combines TRBV27 with TRBJ1-2, with D possibly matching TRBD1 (6 bases). The CDR3 has 15 amino acids. Trimming stripped 6 bases from V and 0 bases from J, with 14 bases between. CDR1 and CDR2 (germline): MNHEY, SMNVEV (reference sequence).

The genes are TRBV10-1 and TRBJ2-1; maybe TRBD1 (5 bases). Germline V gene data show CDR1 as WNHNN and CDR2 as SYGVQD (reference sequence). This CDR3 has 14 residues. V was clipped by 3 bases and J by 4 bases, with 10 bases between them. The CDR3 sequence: CASSDGAPYNEQFF. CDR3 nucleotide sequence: TGCGCCAGCAGTGATGGGGCCCCTTACAATGAGCAGTTCTTC.

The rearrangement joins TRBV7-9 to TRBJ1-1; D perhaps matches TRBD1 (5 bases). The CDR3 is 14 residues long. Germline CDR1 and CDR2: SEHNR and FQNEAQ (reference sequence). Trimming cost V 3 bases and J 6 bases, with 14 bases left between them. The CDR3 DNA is TGTGCCAGCAGCTTGGCGGACAATCCCCCTGAAGCTTTCTTT. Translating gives CASSLADNPPEAFF.

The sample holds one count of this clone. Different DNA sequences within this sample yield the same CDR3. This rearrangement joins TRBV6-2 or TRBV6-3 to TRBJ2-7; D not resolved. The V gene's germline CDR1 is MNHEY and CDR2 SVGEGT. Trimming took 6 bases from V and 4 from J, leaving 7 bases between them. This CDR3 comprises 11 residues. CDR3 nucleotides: TGTGCCAGCAGCTCGACATACGAGCAGTACTTC. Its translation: CASSSTYEQYF.

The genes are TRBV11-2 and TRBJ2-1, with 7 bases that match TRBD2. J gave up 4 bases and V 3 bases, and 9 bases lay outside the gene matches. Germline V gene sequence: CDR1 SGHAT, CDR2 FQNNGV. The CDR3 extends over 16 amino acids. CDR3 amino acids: CASSLIGSGGYNEQFF. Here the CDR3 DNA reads TGTGCCAGCAGCTTGATAGGATCGGGGGGATACAATGAGCAGTTCTTC.

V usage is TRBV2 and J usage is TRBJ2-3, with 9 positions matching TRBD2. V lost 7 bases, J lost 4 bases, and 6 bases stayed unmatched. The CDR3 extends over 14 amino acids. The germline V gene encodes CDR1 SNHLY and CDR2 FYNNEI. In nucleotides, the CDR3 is TGTGCCAGCATGGCGGGAGGGCCCGCAGATACGCAGTATTTT. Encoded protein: CASMAGGPADTQYF.